A selection of T cell receptor beta chains follows, all from one sample in a study of blood T cells in healthy people across ages. TCRdb reanalysed the 5' RACE reads using MiXCR and keeps one entry per CDR3 protein. The table includes fewer than 900,000 distinct CDR3 sequences, around 36% detected once. Material: blood. Receptors originate from a man younger than 35 in good health. Both conserved end residues are part of each CDR3. D genes are given only for firm matches. Clone size is not always given. Where it is, it says once, few, many or a class for expanded clones.

cdr3_nt cdr3_aa v_call d_call clone_size j_call
TGCGCCAGCAGCCAAGTTGTTTCCAGAACAACGGGTGAAAAACTGTTTTTT CASSQVVSRTTGEKLFF TRBV4-1 - many TRBJ1-4
TGTGCCAGCAGCTCCTTATCGGGACTAGCTAAGAGGGAGACCCAGTACTTC CASSSLSGLAKRETQYF TRBV11-2 TRBD2 few TRBJ2-5
TGCAGCGCAGATGAAGGACAGCTCAATGAGCAGTTCTTC CSADEGQLNEQFF TRBV29-1 - few TRBJ2-1
TGTGCCACCAGCGTGGTATCGACAGGGGCCCATGGCTACACCTTC CATSVVSTGAHGYTF TRBV15 TRBD1 - TRBJ1-2
TGCAGCGTTGTTATGAGTTGGGGGGCGTACTTC CSVVMSWGAYF TRBV29-1 - few TRBJ2-5
TGTGCCAGCAGTTACGAGGGGCTGAGGCAGCCCCAGCATTTT CASSYEGLRQPQHF TRBV6-6 - few TRBJ1-5
TGTGCCAGCAGTTTCACACAGGGTTTGCACTATGGCTACACCTTC CASSFTQGLHYGYTF TRBV6-5 - - TRBJ1-2
TGTGCCAGCAGCCCACAGACAGGGGCTAACTATGGCTACACCTTC CASSPQTGANYGYTF TRBV3-1 TRBD1 many TRBJ1-2
TGCGCCAGCAGCTCCGGACCGACCAGCCAGACCCAGTACTTC CASSSGPTSQTQYF TRBV5-1 - many TRBJ2-5
TGTGCCAGCAGCCAAGTCGGAGGAGGCCCTGGCTACACCTTC CASSQVGGGPGYTF TRBV14 - - TRBJ1-2
TGTGCCAGCAGTGACAACACGAAGGGCTATGGCTACACCTTC CASSDNTKGYGYTF TRBV6-5 - - TRBJ1-2
TGTGCCAGCAGCTTAAGCGTCAGCAACAATGAGCAGTTCTTC CASSLSVSNNEQFF TRBV7-8 - few TRBJ2-1
TGTGCCAGCAGTTTGAGTCAGGGGGCGAGCCTGAACACTGAAGCTTTCTTT CASSLSQGASLNTEAFF TRBV12-3/TRBV12-4 TRBD1 - TRBJ1-1
TGTGCCAGCAGAAAACAGGGGGCTGCCTACGAGCAGTACTTC CASRKQGAAYEQYF TRBV14 TRBD1 few TRBJ2-7
TGCAGTGCTAACGACAGGGACCTAGATAGCAATCAGCCCCAGCATTTT CSANDRDLDSNQPQHF TRBV20-1 TRBD1 many TRBJ1-5
TGTGCCATCAGTGAGTGGGAGAATGCTCAGCCCCAGCATTTT CAISEWENAQPQHF TRBV10-3 - few TRBJ1-5
TGTGCCAGCAGTCCGAGGACAGGGGTAGATACGCAGTATTTT CASSPRTGVDTQYF TRBV6-5 TRBD1 - TRBJ2-3
TGTGCCAATAAAGATTACATGGGGGTTTTTGATCCGAGCCACTACGAGCAGTACTTC CANKDYMGVFDPSHYEQYF TRBV7-3 - few TRBJ2-7
TGCAGTGCTATTGGAGGGATCAGCTCTGGGGCCAACGTCCTGACTTTC CSAIGGISSGANVLTF TRBV20-1 - - TRBJ2-6
TGTGCCAGCAGCCAATCCCGGACAGGGTGGGAAAAACTGTTTTTT CASSQSRTGWEKLFF TRBV4-2 TRBD1 - TRBJ1-4
TGTGCCAGCAGCCAAGATCCGGGGGAGGGGGCCTCCTACAATGAGCAGTTCTTC CASSQDPGEGASYNEQFF TRBV4-2 - few TRBJ2-1
TGTGCCATTGCCGAGAATTCTAACTATGGCTACACCTTC CAIAENSNYGYTF TRBV10-3 - many TRBJ1-2
TGCAGTGCTAGAGATTCGAGAACTAGCTTGTACAATGAGCAGTTCTTC CSARDSRTSLYNEQFF TRBV20-1 - - TRBJ2-1
TGTGCCAGCAGCCGAAATGTAGGACAGGGTAACAATGAGCAGTACTTC CASSRNVGQGNNEQYF TRBV12-3/TRBV12-4 TRBD1 - TRBJ2-7
TGTGCCAGCAGCCAAGGGACGATTCCAGATACGCAGTATTTT CASSQGTIPDTQYF TRBV3-1 - many TRBJ2-3
TGCGCCAGCAGCCTACGGACAGGGGGCTACACAGATACGCAGTATTTT CASSLRTGGYTDTQYF TRBV4-1 TRBD1 many TRBJ2-3
TGTACCAGCAGCTTAACTAGCGGGGCTCTCAATGAGCAGTTCTTC CTSSLTSGALNEQFF TRBV7-2 TRBD2 once TRBJ2-1
TGTGCGAGCAGATTTGGAGCAGGCTACACCTTC CASRFGAGYTF TRBV12-3/TRBV12-4 - - TRBJ1-2
TGCGCCAGCAAGAAGGGGGAAGCGAACACCGGGGAGCTGTTTTTT CASKKGEANTGELFF TRBV5-1 - few TRBJ2-2
TGTGCCAGCAGGGGGGGCGGACCAAACACCGGGGAGCTGTTTTTT CASRGGGPNTGELFF TRBV7-2 - - TRBJ2-2
TGTGCCAGCAGCCGGGACAAGTTCTCCTATAATTCACCCCTCCACTTT CASSRDKFSYNSPLHF TRBV2 - - TRBJ1-6
TGTGCCAGCAGCGACAGGTTTAATCAGCCCCAGCATTTT CASSDRFNQPQHF TRBV12-3/TRBV12-4 - once TRBJ1-5
TGTGCCAGCAGCTTATCCCCGACAAACGGGTACTACGAGCAGTACTTC CASSLSPTNGYYEQYF TRBV7-2 - many TRBJ2-7
TGCGCCAGCAGCTTGTCTCTACAAGACAATGAGCAGTTCTTC CASSLSLQDNEQFF TRBV5-1 - - TRBJ2-1
TGTGCCAGCAGACAACAGGGTTTCTACAATGAGCAGTTCTTC CASRQQGFYNEQFF TRBV12-3/TRBV12-4 - - TRBJ2-1
TGTGCCAGCAGTTACCAAAATCCGGGACAGGGAAGTAATGAGCAGTTCTTC CASSYQNPGQGSNEQFF TRBV6-5 TRBD1 many TRBJ2-1
TGCGCCAGCAGCTTGGACAGGGGGCTGGGGACTGAAGCTTTCTTT CASSLDRGLGTEAFF TRBV5-1 TRBD1 - TRBJ1-1
TGTGCCAGCAGCAGGCCAGGACTTGGCTACACCTTC CASSRPGLGYTF TRBV7-2 - - TRBJ1-2
TGTGCCAGCAGCGTGACAGGCAATATCTACAATGAGCAGTTCTTC CASSVTGNIYNEQFF TRBV9 - many TRBJ2-1
TGTGCCAGCAGCTTCGACAATGGACAGCACAATGAGCAGTTCTTC CASSFDNGQHNEQFF TRBV7-9 - few TRBJ2-1
TGTGCCAGCAGCTTAGAGGCTAGCGGGTTCCACAATGAGCAGTTCTTC CASSLEASGFHNEQFF TRBV7-9 TRBD2 - TRBJ2-1
TGCAGCGTTAGGCGGGAAAATCAGCCCCAGCATTTT CSVRRENQPQHF TRBV29-1 - - TRBJ1-5
TGCAGCGTTGAGATGGCAGGGAATGGCTACACCTTC CSVEMAGNGYTF TRBV29-1 - - TRBJ1-2
TGCGCCAGCAGTGAAGAATGGGGAAGCACAGATACGCAGTATTTT CASSEEWGSTDTQYF TRBV25-1 - - TRBJ2-3
TGTGCCATCAGCCCTGACAGGGGTACCTACGAGCAGTACTTC CAISPDRGTYEQYF TRBV10-3 TRBD1 few TRBJ2-7
TGTGCCAGCAGTTACGAAGAGGGCTATGGCTACACCTTC CASSYEEGYGYTF TRBV6-2/TRBV6-3 - many TRBJ1-2
TGTGCCAGCAGACCAAACGACAGGGCATGGGGCTACACCTTC CASRPNDRAWGYTF TRBV6-2/TRBV6-3 TRBD1 - TRBJ1-2
TGTGCCAGCAGCCCGAGTGCCGGGGAGAATCAGCCCCAGCATTTT CASSPSAGENQPQHF TRBV7-9 - - TRBJ1-5
TGCGCCAGCAGCTTGGGGTCCCAGTGGGCTGAAGCTTTCTTT CASSLGSQWAEAFF TRBV5-1 - - TRBJ1-1
TGCAGTGCTAGAGATCTTACAGGCAGTCTATCGAAGCCCCAGCATTTT CSARDLTGSLSKPQHF TRBV20-1 - - TRBJ1-5
TGTGCCAGCAGCTACGACAGGGCTTACGAGCAGTACTTC CASSYDRAYEQYF TRBV12-3/TRBV12-4 TRBD1 many TRBJ2-7
TGTGCCAGCAGCCTGGACGGGACAGATACGCAGTATTTT CASSLDGTDTQYF TRBV5-1 - many TRBJ2-3
TGTGCCAGACAGCAAGGGGAAACGAACACCGGGGAGCTGTTTTTT CARQQGETNTGELFF TRBV2 - - TRBJ2-2
TGTGCCAGCAGCGCGACAGCTACAACTAATGAAAAACTGTTTTTT CASSATATTNEKLFF TRBV9 - - TRBJ1-4
TGCAGTGCTAGAGAGACGGAGGGGAGCGGCTCCTATAATTCACCCCTCCACTTT CSARETEGSGSYNSPLHF TRBV20-1 - few TRBJ1-6
TGTGCCATTGGACAGATGTTGAACACTGAAGCTTTCTTT CAIGQMLNTEAFF TRBV10-3 - - TRBJ1-1
TGTGCCAGCAGCCAAGAAGGTGGTCGGACGTCTTTTTATGGCTACACCTTC CASSQEGGRTSFYGYTF TRBV3-1 - - TRBJ1-2